The 20 T cell receptor beta chains below were found in one sample sequenced in a study of T cells in Graves' hyperthyroidism and ophthalmopathy (dated by TCRdb to the late 2010s). Receptors were amplified or captured by multiplex PCR. The sample was run on an Illumina HiSeq 2000. Amplification of TCR beta CDR3 regions was carried out from RNA transcripts. A first-round RT-PCR of the TCR CDR3 used the HTBI primer set with the Qiagen OneStep RT-PCR kit. TCRdb trimmed public reads at Q25 via fastp, called clones via MiXCR and kept in-frame beta chains. For every CDR3 protein sequence, its rows merge into one entry that carries the most common genes and DNA. The sample table holds 690,000 or so distinct CDR3 sequences, of which 18% were seen once. The ten largest clones capture 16% of the sample. The sequenced material came from blood. These receptors came from a woman between 45 and 60 years old with Graves' hyperthyroidism that later progressed to Graves' ophthalmopathy.

This clonotype came up many times. The chain links TRBV7-9 to TRBJ2-1, with D maybe TRBD2 (5 bases). V was cut by 1 base and J by 8 bases, with 15 bases left in between. This CDR3 region has 15 residues. CDR1 and CDR2 (germline): SEHNR, FQNEAQ (reference sequence). CDR3 amino acids: CASSLELRVGDEQFF. The CDR3, as DNA: TGTGCCAGCAGCTTAGAGCTCCGGGTGGGAGATGAGCAGTTCTTC.

A remark on this clonotype: One end of the junction does not line up with germline, which may come from a read error. V usage is TRBV3-1 and J usage is TRBJ1-6; 7 bases map to TRBD1. The germline V gene encodes CDR1 LGHDT and CDR2 YNNKEL (reference sequence). The CDR3 covers 15 residues. CDR3 region: CASSQGSQGNSPLHF. CDR3 nucleotides: TGTGCCAGCAGCCAAGGGTCACAGGGGAATTCACCCCTACACTTT. Combining the CDR3 with reference TRBV3-1 and TRBJ1-6 gives the whole variable domain DTAVSQTPKYLVTQMGNDKSIKCEQNLGHDTMYWYKQDSKKFLKIMFSYNNKELIINETVPNRFSPKSPDKAHLNLHINSLELGDSAVYFCASSQGSQGNSPLHFGNGTRLTVT.

This clonotype was found many times. The rearrangement joins TRBV11-2 to TRBJ2-7; D possibly corresponds to TRBD2 (6 bases). V gave up 2 bases and J gave up 0 bases, with 11 bases separating them. Germline lookup yields CDR1 SGHAT and CDR2 FQNNGV. The CDR3 consists of 15 residues. The CDR3, as DNA: TGTGCCAGCAGCTTATCCGGGGGTACCTCCTACGAGCAGTACTTC. The encoded protein is CASSLSGGTSYEQYF.

This clonotype appeared many times. The chain recombines TRBV3-1 with TRBJ1-1; no firm D call. The CDR3 is 15 residues long. Germline CDR1 LGHDT, CDR2 YNNKEL (reference sequence). V shed 0 bases and J shed 5 bases, with 13 bases lying between them. CDR3 sequence (DNA): TGTGCCAGCAGCCAAGATTTAAGTGGGCTTACTGAAGCTTTCTTT. Translating it yields CASSQDLSGLTEAFF.

In this sample, this clonotype turned up many times. The gene calls are TRBV5-1 and TRBJ1-1; a weak D match, TRBD1 (5 bases). CDR1 and CDR2 (germline): SGHRS, YFSETQ. V was pared by 2 bases and J by 1 base, with 15 bases between. This CDR3 is 16 amino acids long. The CDR3 reads CASSFRVAGGNTEAFF. The DNA of the CDR3 is TGCGCCAGCAGCTTCAGAGTCGCTGGGGGGAACACTGAAGCTTTCTTT.

This clonotype was found many times. The genes are TRBV11-3 and TRBJ2-3; unclear D gene. Trimming shortened V by 1 base and J by 4 bases, and 6 bases separated the two germline ends. This CDR3 comprises 13 residues. Germline lookup yields CDR1 SGHNT and CDR2 YENEEA. CDR3 loop: CASSLGSADTQYF. The CDR3 DNA reads as TGTGCCAGCAGCTTAGGGTCGGCAGATACGCAGTATTTT.

The chain joins TRBV7-9 to TRBJ2-1; unclear D gene. The CDR3 runs 16 residues. The germline V gene has CDR1 SEHNR and CDR2 FQNEAQ (reference sequence). The V end lost 6 bases, the J end lost 4 bases, and 19 bases lay between the germline ends. CDR3 bases: TGTGCCAGCAGAGACGACCCCTCGGGCCTATACAATGAGCAGTTCTTC. Its protein product is CASRDDPSGLYNEQFF.

In this sample, this clonotype turned up a few times. This rearrangement joins TRBV7-9 to TRBJ2-1; maybe TRBD2 (5 bases). The CDR3 has 17 residues. With 1 base removed from V and 6 bases from J, the gap between germline ends came to 19 bases. Germline V gene sequence: CDR1 SEHNR, CDR2 FQNEAQ (reference sequence). CDR3 nucleotides: TGTGCCAGCAGCTTAGAAAGGGAGAACAGTTATGGCAATGAGCAGTTCTTC. It is translated as CASSLERENSYGNEQFF.

This chain joins TRBV11-2 and TRBJ2-2; D might be TRBD2 (7 bases). The CDR3 spans 17 residues. V was trimmed by 2 bases and J by 2 bases, leaving 15 bases between them. Germline CDR1 SGHAT, CDR2 FQNNGV. CDR3 loop: CASSLRSAGANTGELFF. CDR3 in DNA: TGTGCCAGCAGCTTAAGGTCGGCGGGGGCCAACACCGGGGAGCTGTTTTTT.

This clonotype showed up many times. The chain links TRBV2 to TRBJ1-1, with a possible D match to TRBD1 (6 bases). The CDR3 totals 14 residues. CDR1 is SNHLY and CDR2 is FYNNEI in the germline V gene. Trimming stripped 6 bases from V and 3 bases from J, with 14 bases between. The CDR3 nucleotides read TGTGCCAGCAGGGGAACAGGGCCGCACACTGAAGCTTTCTTT. Amino acids: CASRGTGPHTEAFF.

There are a few counts of this clonotype. The chain employs TRBV27 and TRBJ2-1; TRBD1 might be the D (5 bases). Germline V gene sequence: CDR1 MNHEY, CDR2 SMNVEV (reference sequence). The CDR3 sequence is 15 residues long. The V gene lost 2 bases and the J gene lost 2 bases, with 10 bases spanning the gap. The CDR3 DNA sequence: TGTGCCAGCAGTTTACAGGACACAGCCTACAATGAGCAGTTCTTC. It yields the protein CASSLQDTAYNEQFF.

This clonotype was recorded at least ten times. The genes are TRBV3-1 and TRBJ2-2; 9 bases align to TRBD2. Trimming at V came to 1 base and at J to 4 bases, leaving 4 bases not matched to a gene. The germline V gene encodes CDR1 LGHDT and CDR2 YNNKEL (reference sequence). CDR3 length: 16 amino acids. The CDR3, as DNA: TGTGCCAGCAGCCAAGGTCTAGCGGGGCTCACCGGGGAGCTGTTTTTT. Translating gives CASSQGLAGLTGELFF. Full variable domain (outside the CDR3, taken from reference TRBV3-1 and TRBJ2-2): DTAVSQTPKYLVTQMGNDKSIKCEQNLGHDTMYWYKQDSKKFLKIMFSYNNKELIINETVPNRFSPKSPDKAHLNLHINSLELGDSAVYFCASSQGLAGLTGELFFGEGSRLTVL.

CDR3 amino acids: CASSSHGVAEPQHF. CDR3 DNA: TGTGCCAGCAGTTCACACGGGGTGGCGGAGCCCCAGCATTTT. The chain couples TRBV27 to TRBJ1-5, with D hard to call. The CDR3 is made up of 14 amino acids. Between the trimmed V and J ends, which lost 4 bases and 8 bases, there was a span of 15 bases. The germline V gene has CDR1 MNHEY and CDR2 SMNVEV (reference sequence).

The sample holds many counts of this clonotype. The chain couples TRBV2 to TRBJ2-7, with TRBD1 matching 8 bases. CDR3 length: 16 amino acids. Germline assignment: CDR1 SNHLY and CDR2 FYNNEI. The V gene end was trimmed by 6 bases and the J gene end by 3 bases; junction bases not matched to a gene: 13. This CDR3 reads CASRDTRTGQGYEQYF. In nucleotides, the CDR3 is TGTGCCAGCAGAGACACTCGGACAGGGCAGGGCTACGAGCAGTACTTC.

This clonotype was detected only a few times. This clone may be a read error of a much larger clone one base away. This chain links TRBV19 with TRBJ2-1; D is unresolved. Germline V lookup: CDR1 LNHDA, CDR2 SQIVND (reference sequence). There are 15 residues in the CDR3. With 5 bases removed from V and 2 bases from J, the gap between germline ends came to 13 bases. CDR3 bases: TGTGCCAGTAGTGATTTGCCCAGCCCCTACAATGAGCAGTTCTTC. Translated, it gives CASSDLPSPYNEQFF.

This clonotype showed up just a few times. V is TRBV30 and J is TRBJ1-6; no firm D call. CDR3 length equals 15 residues. CDR1 and CDR2 from the germline V gene are GTSNPN and SVGIG (reference sequence). Between the trimmed V and J ends, which lost 3 bases and 0 bases, there was a span of 9 bases. The DNA for the CDR3 is TGTGCCTGGAGGGCGAAGGACTCCTATAATTCACCCCTCCACTTT. It yields the protein CAWRAKDSYNSPLHF. Full variable domain (outside the CDR3, taken from reference TRBV30 and TRBJ1-6): SQTIHQWPATLVQPVGSPLSLECTVEGTSNPNLYWYRQAAGRGLQLLFYSVGIGQISSEVPQNLSASRPQDRQFILSSKKLLLSDSGFYLCAWRAKDSYNSPLHFGNGTRLTVT.

This clonotype appeared a few times. The V call is TRBV30, the J call TRBJ2-3; the D call may be TRBD1 or TRBD2 (5 bases each). The length of the CDR3 is 17 residues. CDR1 is GTSNPN and CDR2 is SVGIG in the germline V gene (reference sequence). Trimming shortened V by 3 bases and J by 1 base, and 20 bases separated the two germline ends. CDR3 sequence (DNA): TGTGCCTGGAGGTTAGGGGACGTTACCGGGGGCACAGATACGCAGTATTTT. Translated, it gives CAWRLGDVTGGTDTQYF.

This clonotype was detected only a few times. At one boundary the junction diverges from the germline segment, which might be a read error. The chain combines TRBV5-1 with TRBJ2-7; the D is unclear. The CDR3 is 16 amino acids. The germline V gene has CDR1 SGHRS and CDR2 YFSETQ. CDR3 protein: CAGSLVYDQLAYEQYF. CDR3 nucleotide sequence: TGCGCCGGCAGCTTGGTTTATGACCAACTCGCCTACGAGCAGTACTTC.

Comment on this clonotype: A much larger clone lies one base from this, so it may be a read error. The chain recombines TRBV6-2 or TRBV6-3 with TRBJ2-5; 9 bases align to TRBD1. Germline V gives CDR1 MNHEY, CDR2 SVGEGT. This CDR3 contains 18 residues. V gave up 4 bases and J gave up 4 bases; unmatched junction bases: 16. Here the CDR3 reads CASSSVAAGQGIAETQYF. DNA of the CDR3: TGTGCCAGCAGTTCGGTCGCTGCGGGACAGGGTATCGCAGAGACCCAGTACTTC.

The rearrangement joins TRBV29-1 to TRBJ2-1; TRBD1 agrees at 8 bases. Germline CDR1 and CDR2: SQVTM and ANQGSEA. The CDR3 sequence is 14 residues long. V dropped 4 bases and J dropped 6; count of bases not matched to a gene: 8. This CDR3 is CSVVLWDRSNEQFF. In DNA, the CDR3 is TGCAGCGTTGTCCTTTGGGACAGGAGCAATGAGCAGTTCTTC.